The entry below gives a single TCR beta chain sequence along with its context. Its antigen is not known. Extracted RNA was reverse transcribed into cDNA, the sequencing template. Sequencing was performed with immunoSEQ multiplex PCR; in TCRdb, only in-frame clones are kept and a portion is missing. Found here are some 200,000 clones, more than 45% of them singletons; the top ten hold roughly 1.6%. The treatment denotes: oral pan-JAK inhibitor, 5-10 mg twice daily. The V and J ends lost 5 bases and 2 bases respectively, with 15 bases between them. The CDR3 runs to 15 residues. Germline V gene lookup returns CDR1 MNHEY and CDR2 SMNVEV (reference sequence). The source of the sample is a study of CD8+ T cells in alopecia areata. Study summary: Patients in the study were on tofacitinib for 6 to 18 months, then off it for 6 months. Points from the study as a whole: Many of the expanded lesional clones endured in scalp and blood while on tofacitinib. Lesional scalp, especially alopecia totalis/universalis, showed higher clonality than normal scalp. Scalp clonality and expanded CD8+ clones among the top 100 fell significantly with tofacitinib.

The TCR sequence derives from a human donor with alopecia areata. The sequencing here drew on CD4+ T cells sorted from blood, taken at week 4, from a patient treated with tofacitinib. This chain joins TRBV27 and TRBJ1-1, with D possibly being TRBD1 (5 bases). The CDR3 bases are TGTGCCAGCAGTCCTGGGGCACAGATAAACACTGAAGCTTTCTTT. Its protein is CASSPGAQINTEAFF.